The rows below give T cell receptor beta chains drawn from one sample of a study of shared clonotypes between healthy human individuals. TCRdb's table, derived via immunoSEQ multiplex PCR, lists solely in-frame clones and lacks some. This sample has 800,000 to 950,000 clones, with roughly 96% found just once. Input material: naive CD8+ T cells sorted from blood. The source is a man aged 30 to 39 in good health. Each CDR3 is given with its conserved first and last residue. A D gene is named only where the DNA matches it firmly. Clone size is not always given. Where it is, it says once, few, many or a class for expanded clones.

TRBJ2-1 | NA | TRBV14 | NA | TGTGCCAGCAGCCAAGTACGCAATGAGCAGTTCTTC | CASSQVRNEQFF
TRBJ2-1 | NA | TRBV29-1 | NA | TGCAGCGTTGAAGAGGGGGATACCCCACACGGTGAGCAGTTCTTC | CSVEEGDTPHGEQFF
TRBJ2-5 | NA | TRBV7-2 | NA | TGTGCCAGCAGCTTGGTCGGCCCTCACCAAGAGACCCAGTACTTC | CASSLVGPHQETQYF
TRBJ2-2 | NA | TRBV5-1 | NA | TGCGCCAGCAGCCCTGCAGGTAGAACAGGGAACACCGGGGAGCTGTTTTTT | CASSPAGRTGNTGELFF
TRBJ2-1 | TRBD2 | TRBV15 | NA | TGTGCCACCAGCAGCAGCGGGAGCTCCTACAATGAGCAGTTCTTC | CATSSSGSSYNEQFF
TRBJ1-2 | TRBD1 | TRBV9 | NA | TGTGCCAGCAGCGAAGCAGGGGGCGAGTTTGGCTACACCTTC | CASSEAGGEFGYTF
TRBJ2-1 | TRBD2 | TRBV2 | NA | TGTGCCACCCTCCCGGCTAGCGGGAAGAATGAGCAGTTCTTC | CATLPASGKNEQFF
TRBJ1-1 | NA | TRBV7-3 | NA | TGTGCCAGCAGCTACACCAGGTCCACTGAAGCTTTCTTT | CASSYTRSTEAFF
TRBJ1-1 | NA | TRBV29-1 | NA | TGCAGCGTTGAAATACCGGGACGACCAACGAACACTGAAGCTTTCTTT | CSVEIPGRPTNTEAFF
TRBJ2-3 | NA | TRBV10-1 | NA | TGCGCCAGCAGTGGGGGAGCCTTAAGCACAGATACGCAGTATTTT | CASSGGALSTDTQYF
TRBJ1-1 | NA | TRBV7-9 | NA | TGTGCCAGCAGCTCAGGCTGGAACACTGAAGCTTTCTTT | CASSSGWNTEAFF
TRBJ2-7 | NA | TRBV7-9 | NA | TGTGCCAGCAGCTTAGGTGAGAAGTCCTACGAGCAGTACTTC | CASSLGEKSYEQYF
TRBJ2-6 | TRBD1 | TRBV11-2 | NA | TGTGCCAGCAGCTCATACAGGGGGCGGACTGGGGCCAACGTCCTGACTTTC | CASSSYRGRTGANVLTF
TRBJ1-2 | NA | TRBV29-1 | once | TGCAGCGTCGCAAATGGACAGAGTTATGGCTACACCTTC | CSVANGQSYGYTF
TRBJ2-3 | TRBD1 | TRBV11-3 | NA | TGTGCCAGCAGCTACGAGGGGGCCTCCACAGATACGCAGTATTTT | CASSYEGASTDTQYF
TRBJ1-1 | NA | TRBV5-6 | NA | TGTGCCAGCAGCTTGAGGGACGGATTTTGGGTGAACACTGAAGCTTTCTTT | CASSLRDGFWVNTEAFF
TRBJ2-2 | NA | TRBV4-1 | NA | TGCGCCAGCAGCCAATTGTGGACAGCGAACACCGGGGAGCTGTTTTTT | CASSQLWTANTGELFF
TRBJ1-2 | NA | TRBV28 | NA | TGTGCCAGCAGTCTGTCCCTGGTGCAGGGTAACTATGGCTACACCTTC | CASSLSLVQGNYGYTF